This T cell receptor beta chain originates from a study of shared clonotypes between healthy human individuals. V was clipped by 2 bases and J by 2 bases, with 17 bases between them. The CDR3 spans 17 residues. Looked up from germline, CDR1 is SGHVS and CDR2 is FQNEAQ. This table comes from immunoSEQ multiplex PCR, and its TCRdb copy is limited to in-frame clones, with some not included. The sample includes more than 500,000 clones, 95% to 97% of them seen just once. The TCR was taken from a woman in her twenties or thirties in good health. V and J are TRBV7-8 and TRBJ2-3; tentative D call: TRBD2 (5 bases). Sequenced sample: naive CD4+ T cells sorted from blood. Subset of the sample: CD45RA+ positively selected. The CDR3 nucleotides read TGTGCCAGCAGCTTACTCGGTGGGAGAGATAACACAGATACGCAGTATTTT. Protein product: CASSLLGGRDNTDTQYF.